These 9 T cell receptor beta chains came from one sample sequenced in a study of T cell changes during pregnancy in multiple sclerosis. Some clones are missing from TCRdb's copy, which holds only in-frame ones; the method was immunoSEQ multiplex PCR. The sample holds tens of thousands of clones, around 90% seen once. This specimen consisted of peripheral blood, obtained in the second trimester of pregnancy. These TCRs come from a female donor with multiple sclerosis, enrolled in a pregnancy study.

The rearrangement links TRBV5-4 to TRBJ1-6; TRBD1 aligns across 7 bases. Germline V lookup: CDR1 SGHNT, CDR2 YYREEE (reference sequence). V lost 0 bases, J lost 8 bases, and 2 bases stayed unmatched. There are 14 residues in the CDR3. Here the CDR3 DNA reads TGTGCCAGCAGCTTGGAGGGGGCCGATTCACCCCTCCACTTT. This translates into CASSLEGADSPLHF.

Here the CDR3 reads CASSFRLAGGQDTQYF. The CDR3 region has the DNA TGCGCCAGCAGCTTTCGACTAGCGGGGGGGCAAGATACGCAGTATTTT. The rearrangement uses TRBV4-1 and TRBJ2-3; the match to TRBD2 covers 14 bases. V shed 5 bases, J shed 5 bases, and the junction held 6 bases outside the gene matches. Per germline, CDR1 MGHRA and CDR2 YSYEKL. The CDR3 extends over 16 amino acids.

Of note for this clone: Additional DNA sequences in this sample encode the identical CDR3. The V call is TRBV29-1, the J call TRBJ1-1; D remains unclear. From germline, CDR1 is SQVTM and CDR2 ANQGSEA. The ends were cut back, 7 bases at V and 1 base at J, with 4 bases in the middle. The CDR3 consists of 10 residues. The CDR3 loop reads CSGQNTEAFF. CDR3 DNA sequence: TGCAGCGGGCAGAACACTGAAGCTTTCTTT.

This clone was recorded once. J is TRBJ2-3 and V is TRBV4-3, with TRBD2 identical over 9 bases. The CDR3 is made up of 18 amino acids. The trim removed 4 bases at V and 4 bases at J, leaving 15 bases unmatched. CDR1 LGHNA and CDR2 YSLEER come from the germline V gene. CDR3 region: CASSPSARGGAGADTQYF. In DNA, the CDR3 is TGCGCCAGCAGCCCCTCGGCACGCGGGGGGGCCGGGGCAGATACGCAGTATTTT.

The chain has TRBV18 and TRBJ2-7; weak D call: TRBD2 (6 bases). Trimming took 3 bases from V and 3 from J, leaving 12 bases between them. Germline V lookup: CDR1 KGHSH, CDR2 LQKENI. CDR3 length: 14 amino acids. As DNA, the CDR3 is TGTGCCAGCTCACCGGGACTCCGGGGCTACGAGCAGTACTTC. It specifies CASSPGLRGYEQYF.

The chain recombines TRBV4-2 with TRBJ1-1, with TRBD1 identical over 11 bases. CDR1 LGHNA and CDR2 YNFKEQ come from the germline V gene. The CDR3 sequence is 18 residues long. V lost 1 base and J lost 4; bases outside the gene matches: 11. The CDR3 loop reads CASSQAGQGVPWGTEAFF. The CDR3 nucleotides are TGTGCCAGCAGCCAAGCGGGACAGGGGGTCCCATGGGGCACTGAAGCTTTCTTT.

The chain has TRBV27 and TRBJ1-1; D is perhaps TRBD1 (6 bases). There are 15 residues in the CDR3. Germline loops: CDR1 MNHEY, CDR2 SMNVEV (reference sequence). The V end was cut by 5 bases, the J end by 1 base, with 14 bases between. CDR3 nucleotide sequence: TGTGCCAGCAGTCCAGGGGTGGGGAAGAACACTGAAGCTTTCTTT. Translation gives CASSPGVGKNTEAFF.

This chain links TRBV2 with TRBJ1-2; 10 bases are shared with TRBD1. CDR1 is SNHLY and CDR2 is FYNNEI in the germline V gene. The length of the CDR3 is 14 residues. Unmatched junction bases numbered 3, after V lost 6 bases and J lost 2 bases. CDR3 nucleotides: TGTGCCAGCAGATTGGACAGGGGGAACTATGGCTACACCTTC. Translated: CASRLDRGNYGYTF.

The chain has TRBV18 and TRBJ2-7; 9 bases agree with TRBD1. J was trimmed by 3 bases and V by 6 bases; bases with no gene match: 9. The germline CDR1 and CDR2 sequences are KGHSH and LQKENI. The CDR3 runs to 15 residues. As DNA, the CDR3 is TGTGCCAGCTCTCGCCAGCCGGGACAGGGCTACGAGCAGTACTTC. This translates into CASSRQPGQGYEQYF.